Listed below are T cell receptor beta chains from one sample, sequenced in a study of T cells in Graves' hyperthyroidism and ophthalmopathy. TCRdb independently ran MiXCR on the multiplex PCR reads; one entry per CDR3 protein. Altogether more than 450,000 distinct CDR3 sequences are present, 15% to 20% being singletons, with the ten largest covering less than 55%. Sequencing input: blood. The source is a man between 35 and 55 years old with Graves' ophthalmopathy. CDR3s include the opening cysteine and the closing phenylalanine or tryptophan.

V gene	J gene	CDR3 protein
TRBV18	TRBJ1-6	CASSPGGIDSPLHF
TRBV29-1	TRBJ2-3	CSVSNRVTDTQYF
TRBV30	TRBJ1-5	CAWKERGSNQPQHF
TRBV11-3	TRBJ2-7	CASSRAGNYEQYF
TRBV3-1	TRBJ2-5	CASSQALARQETQYF
TRBV4-1	TRBJ2-2	CASSPGTGPGQSVTGELFF
TRBV19	TRBJ2-3	CASTSGRGATISTDTQYF
TRBV6-6	TRBJ2-1	CASSYSGRLAGAFGDNEQFF
TRBV30	TRBJ2-2	CAWTRGTGELFF
TRBV3-1	TRBJ1-4	CASSRQGLNEKLFF
TRBV5-1	TRBJ2-1	CASSPGQGPYNEQFF
TRBV7-9	TRBJ2-7	CASGTGEAYEQYF
TRBV6-1	TRBJ2-7	CASSERANQNFYEQYF
TRBV6-1	TRBJ1-1	CASLAGFETNTEAFF
TRBV11-2	TRBJ1-2	CASSLDPRANYGYTF
TRBV5-1	TRBJ1-1	CASSFDLNTEAFF
TRBV5-1	TRBJ2-4	CASSLAGPGDIQYF
TRBV7-8	TRBJ1-5	CASSLRTGQPQHF
TRBV28	TRBJ1-1	CASSPGGRAFF
TRBV20-1	TRBJ2-7	CSARGGLAVSSYEQYF
TRBV3-1	TRBJ1-6	CASSQDRVGASPLHF
TRBV5-8	TRBJ2-5	CASSRDRETQYF
TRBV4-1	TRBJ1-1	CASSQLGLNTEAFF
TRBV20-1	TRBJ2-1	CSARLDSRNEQFF
TRBV30	TRBJ1-3	CAWSVRANTIYF
TRBV20-1	TRBJ1-5	CSARVPGAFGQPQHF
TRBV9	TRBJ2-5	CASSVEGGGTSGGTQYF
TRBV7-8	TRBJ2-3	CASSLVQTDTQYF
TRBV5-6	TRBJ2-4	CASGLVSSGGGAKNIQYF
TRBV10-3	TRBJ1-1	CAISGRGMNTEAFF
TRBV12-3/TRBV12-4	TRBJ2-1	CASSFTGGEQFF
TRBV7-6	TRBJ2-3	CASSLGQDPFSTQYF
TRBV27	TRBJ2-1	CASSLQGVRRTYNEQFF
TRBV19	TRBJ2-3	CASSLTGTGTDTQYF
TRBV5-1	TRBJ1-4	CASGIGQGTNEKLFF
TRBV20-1	TRBJ2-5	CSARLLETQYF